The T cell receptor beta chain under discussion was sequenced for a study of cytomegalovirus exposure and HLA in healthy donors. Whole-study results and caveats: Earlier analysis yielded a pattern in which most TCR beta V segments were productive about 87% or about 30% of the time. Reportedly, a later analysis found an Asian-associated ancestry cluster had fewer N-insertions than the roughly 700-donor mean.

A remark on this clone: Antigen specificity is unknown.

PCR employed 60 Vbeta and 13 Jbeta primers. Using immunoSEQ multiplex PCR, the repertoire was profiled, and TCRdb retains in-frame clones only, with some absent. Among 280,000 or so clones listed, roughly 89% were seen once. Trimming removed 2 bases from V and 8 bases from J, with 7 bases in between. This CDR3 is built from 12 residues. Germline V CDR1 and CDR2: SGHVS, FQNEAQ. This TCR was sampled from a woman aged 18-29 years in good health and CMV-seronegative. The rearrangement uses TRBV7-8 and TRBJ2-1; D remains ambiguous. What was sequenced was PBMCs. Here the CDR3 DNA reads TGTGCCAGCAGCTTATACTTTGATGAGCAGTTCTTC. Its translation: CASSLYFDEQFF.